The sequence of this T cell receptor (beta chain) was determined in a study of post-analysis software for immune sequencing data. TCR beta libraries were prepared from cDNA with unique molecular identifiers. TCRdb called the PCR reads again in MiXCR, with one record for every CDR3 protein. This sample carries 250,000 to 300,000 distinct CDR3 sequences, 30% to 45% of them seen once, and the ten largest clones take approximately 4.6%. Study results and caveats: Included in a set of a few TRBV segments more frequent in patients than controls were TRBV5-6, TRBV5-1 and TRBV20-1. Those with multiple sclerosis, the patient group, showed significantly lower normalized Chao1 diversity than controls.

Worth noting for this clonotype: Its specificity is not known.

The CDR3 covers 15 residues. Germline V gives CDR1 SGHRS, CDR2 YFSETQ. Trimming removed 4 bases at V and 0 bases at J, with 13 bases between. The source is a girl aged 10-17 years with multiple sclerosis. The sequenced material came from blood. The chain joins TRBV5-1 to TRBJ2-5; D remains ambiguous. CDR3 protein: CASSPELPNQETQYF. CDR3 nucleotide sequence: TGCGCCAGCAGCCCAGAACTGCCCAACCAAGAGACCCAGTACTTC.